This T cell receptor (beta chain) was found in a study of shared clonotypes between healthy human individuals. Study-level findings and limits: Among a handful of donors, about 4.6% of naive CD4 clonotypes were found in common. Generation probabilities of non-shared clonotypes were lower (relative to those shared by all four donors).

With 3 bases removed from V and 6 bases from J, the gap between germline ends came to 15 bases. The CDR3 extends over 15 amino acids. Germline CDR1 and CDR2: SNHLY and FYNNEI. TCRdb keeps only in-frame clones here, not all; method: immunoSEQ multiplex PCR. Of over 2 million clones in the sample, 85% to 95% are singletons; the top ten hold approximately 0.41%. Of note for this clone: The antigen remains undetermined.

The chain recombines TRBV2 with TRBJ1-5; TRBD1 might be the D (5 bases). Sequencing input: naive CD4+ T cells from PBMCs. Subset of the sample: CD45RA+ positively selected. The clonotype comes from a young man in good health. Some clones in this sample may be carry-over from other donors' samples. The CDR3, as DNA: TGTGCCAGCAGTGAGGTGGGGGGTATGTCTCAGCCCCAGCATTTT. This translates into CASSEVGGMSQPQHF.